Below are 20 T cell receptor beta chains sequenced from a single sample in a study of cytomegalovirus exposure and HLA in healthy donors. 60 Vbeta and 13 Jbeta primers were used in PCR. This table comes from immunoSEQ multiplex PCR, and its TCRdb copy is limited to in-frame clones, with some not included. Found here are about 100,000 clones, 78% of them singletons; the top ten hold under 0.8%. Sequencing input: PBMCs. All receptors come from a woman aged 60-75 years in good health and CMV-seronegative.

This clone occurred once. The rearrangement links TRBV29-1 to TRBJ1-2; 7 bases map to TRBD1. Germline assignment: CDR1 SQVTM and CDR2 ANQGSEA. The J segment lost 8 bases and the V segment lost 1 base, leaving 7 bases of the junction unmatched. The CDR3 has 13 residues. This chain's CDR3 is CSVEVRQGGGYTF. As DNA, the CDR3 is TGCAGCGTTGAAGTCCGACAGGGAGGAGGCTACACCTTC.

There are a few counts of this clone. This chain connects TRBV7-2 to TRBJ1-2, with D unclear. This CDR3 spans 15 amino acids. Germline V gives CDR1 SGHTA, CDR2 FQGNSA. V lost 6 bases and J 8 bases, leaving 22 bases between the germline ends. This chain's CDR3 is CASSSARARLGGYTF. The CDR3 DNA is TGTGCCAGCAGTTCGGCCCGGGCTCGACTAGGGGGCTACACCTTC.

V and J are TRBV15 and TRBJ2-3; TRBD2 matches at 12 bases. The CDR3 has 16 residues. Germline CDR1 is LNHNV and CDR2 is YYDKDF (reference sequence). With V trimmed by 4 bases and J by 3 bases, 5 bases remained unmatched. The CDR3, as DNA: TGTGCCACCAGCAATCCTAGCGGGAGGGGGACAGATACGCAGTATTTT. Translated: CATSNPSGRGTDTQYF.

The chain recombines TRBV6-5 with TRBJ1-1; 8 bases line up with TRBD1. Germline V gene sequence: CDR1 MNHEY, CDR2 SVGAGI. The CDR3 has 16 residues. Unmatched junction bases numbered 10, after V lost 4 bases and J lost 3 bases. The CDR3 spells CASSSLPTGADTEAFF. CDR3 nucleotide sequence: TGTGCCAGCAGTTCCTTACCGACAGGGGCGGACACTGAAGCTTTCTTT.

This clone was observed a single time. The gene calls are TRBV5-1 and TRBJ1-1, with D possibly matching TRBD1 (6 bases). This CDR3 is 14 amino acids long. The V gene lost 0 bases and the J gene lost 5 bases, with 11 bases spanning the gap. Germline V gene sequence: CDR1 SGHRS, CDR2 YFSETQ. The CDR3 spells CASSLGGLVTEAFF. The DNA for the CDR3 is TGCGCCAGCAGCTTGGGGGGGCTTGTTACTGAAGCTTTCTTT.

This chain uses TRBV2 with TRBJ2-5, with unresolved D. Trimming stripped 5 bases from V and 7 bases from J, with 11 bases between. Germline CDR1 is SNHLY and CDR2 is FYNNEI. There are 12 residues in the CDR3. CDR3 coding DNA: TGTGCCAGCAGTTGGAGTGAAGGGACCCAGTACTTC. As protein: CASSWSEGTQYF.

This chain links TRBV6-6 with TRBJ1-2, with TRBD1 matching over 8 bases. V shed 2 bases, J shed 7 bases, and the junction held 9 bases outside the gene matches. The CDR3 contains 15 residues. The V gene's germline CDR1 is MNHNY and CDR2 SVGAGI (reference sequence). The CDR3 DNA follows: TGTGCCAGCAGTTACCCATCGGACAGGGCGGGTGGCTACACCTTC. Translated, it gives CASSYPSDRAGGYTF.

The chain carries TRBV5-1 and TRBJ1-4; possibly TRBD1 for D (5 bases). Trimming cost V 6 bases and J 0 bases, with 12 bases left between them. Germline CDR1 is SGHRS and CDR2 is YFSETQ. CDR3 length equals 15 residues. The CDR3 reads CASTAGLATNEKLFF. CDR3 coding DNA: TGCGCCAGCACCGCGGGGCTCGCAACTAATGAAAAACTGTTTTTT. The whole variable domain, filled in from reference TRBV5-1 and TRBJ1-4, reads KAGVTQTPRYLIKTRGQQVTLSCSPISGHRSVSWYQQTPGQGLQFLFEYFSETQRNKGNFPGRFSGRQFSNSRSEMNVSTLELGDSALYLCASTAGLATNEKLFFGSGTQLSVL.

This clone has more than one count but fewer than ten. This chain links TRBV7-2 with TRBJ2-4; D possibly corresponds to TRBD1 (6 bases). The V gene lost 1 base and the J gene lost 9 bases, with 7 bases spanning the gap. This CDR3 contains 12 residues. The germline V gene encodes CDR1 SGHTA and CDR2 FQGNSA. The CDR3: CASSLVGGIQYF. The CDR3 DNA follows: TGTGCCAGCAGCTTAGTAGGGGGCATTCAGTACTTC.

This chain joins TRBV18 and TRBJ1-4; D unclear. The CDR3 is 12 amino acids. Looked up from germline, CDR1 is KGHSH and CDR2 is LQKENI. The V end lost 8 bases, the J end lost 8 bases, and 12 bases lay between the germline ends. The CDR3 region has the DNA TGTGCCAGCGCCCAGGCAGGAGAAAAACTGTTTTTT. Amino acids: CASAQAGEKLFF.

This clone has just a few counts. The genes are TRBV10-3 and TRBJ2-7, with TRBD1 matching over 8 bases. CDR1 ENHRY and CDR2 SYGVKD come from the germline V gene. The CDR3 has 18 residues. J gave up 2 bases and V 6 bases, and 18 bases lay outside the gene matches. The CDR3 sequence is CAISETLLTGDSTYEQYF. The DNA for the CDR3 is TGTGCCATCAGCGAGACACTTTTGACAGGGGACTCCACCTACGAGCAGTACTTC.

CDR3 loop: CASSQDPSGSSYNEQFF. CDR3 DNA: TGCGCCAGCAGCCAAGATCCTAGCGGGAGTTCCTACAATGAGCAGTTCTTC. The genes are TRBV4-3 and TRBJ2-1; 10 bases are shared with TRBD2. The germline V gene encodes CDR1 LGHNA and CDR2 YSLEER. The CDR3 is 17 residues long. The V and J ends lost 0 bases and 1 base, in that order; junction bases with no gene match: 3.

The chain couples TRBV5-6 to TRBJ1-2, with TRBD1 as a possible D gene (6 bases). The CDR3 extends over 16 amino acids. Germline assignment: CDR1 SGHDT and CDR2 YYEEEE. Trimming cost V 0 bases and J 6 bases, with 18 bases left between them. The CDR3 coding sequence is TGTGCCAGCAGCTTGGGCAGGGGCGGACCCAACCATGGCTACACCTTC. Amino acids: CASSLGRGGPNHGYTF. The whole variable domain, remainder taken from reference TRBV5-6 and TRBJ1-2, is DAGVTQSPTHLIKTRGQQVTLRCSPKSGHDTVSWYQQALGQGPQFIFQYYEEEERQRGNFPDRFSGHQFPNYSSELNVNALLLGDSALYLCASSLGRGGPNHGYTFGSGTRLTVV.

This rearrangement joins TRBV7-2 to TRBJ2-7, with 7 positions matching TRBD1. The CDR3 is 15 residues long. CDR1 and CDR2 (germline): SGHTA, FQGNSA. V shed 2 bases and J 2 bases; nucleotides not matched to a gene: 6. CDR3 bases: TGTGCCAGCAGCTTATTTACAGGGGCCACCTACGAGCAGTACTTC. It specifies CASSLFTGATYEQYF.

Remarks on this clone: Other nucleotide sequences from this sample produce the same CDR3. V and J are TRBV18 and TRBJ2-5, with 10 bases lining up with TRBD1. The CDR3 is 14 residues long. Germline lookup yields CDR1 KGHSH and CDR2 LQKENI. Unmatched junction bases numbered 2, after V lost 3 bases and J lost 4 bases. The CDR3, as DNA: TGTGCCAGCTCACCTGGACAGGGGGGAGAGACCCAGTACTTC. It specifies CASSPGQGGETQYF.

The chain employs TRBV6-1 and TRBJ2-3; D might be TRBD2 (6 bases). CDR3 length equals 13 residues. Germline lookup yields CDR1 MNHNS and CDR2 SASEGT. Trimming took off 6 bases at V and 4 bases at J, with 11 bases between the two ends. As DNA, the CDR3 is TGTGCCAGCAGAGTCGGAGGGGCAGATACGCAGTATTTT. Translation gives CASRVGGADTQYF.

The chain recombines TRBV13 with TRBJ1-2; TRBD1 aligns across 7 bases. Looked up from germline, CDR1 is PRHDT and CDR2 is FYEKMQ (reference sequence). The V and J ends lost 4 bases and 4 bases, in that order; junction bases with no gene match: 6. This CDR3 spans 14 amino acids. The CDR3 sequence is CASSSRQGSYGYTF. The CDR3 nucleotides are TGTGCCAGCAGCTCTCGACAGGGATCCTATGGCTACACCTTC. Drawing the rest from reference TRBV13 and TRBJ1-2, the complete variable domain is AAGVIQSPRHLIKEKRETATLKCYPIPRHDTVYWYQQGPGQDPQFLISFYEKMQSDKGSIPDRFSAQQFSDYHSELNMSSLELGDSALYFCASSSRQGSYGYTFGSGTRLTVV.

CDR3 bases: TGTGCCAGCAGTTACATGGTGACAGCAACTAATGAAAAACTGTTTTTT. Translating it yields CASSYMVTATNEKLFF. V usage is TRBV6-5 and J usage is TRBJ1-4; TRBD1 is a possible D gene (5 bases). The CDR3 extends over 16 amino acids. Between the trimmed V and J ends, which lost 2 bases and 0 bases, there was a span of 10 bases. CDR1 and CDR2 from the germline V gene are MNHEY and SVGAGI.

The chain is built from TRBV21-1 and TRBJ1-4; the table's D call, TRBD1, has no DNA check behind it. TRBV21-1 is annotated as a pseudogene. There are 14 residues in the CDR3. As DNA, the CDR3 is TGTGCCAGCACCCCCGAGGGGGCAGGTGAAAAACTGTTTTTT. Translating it yields CASTPEGAGEKLFF.

This chain connects TRBV7-9 to TRBJ2-7; 9 bases align to TRBD2. Germline loops: CDR1 SEHNR, CDR2 FQNEAQ (reference sequence). The CDR3 runs 15 residues. V gave up 6 bases and J gave up 0 bases; unmatched junction bases: 6. The CDR3 loop reads CASRQTSGSSYEQYF. Here the CDR3 DNA reads TGTGCCAGCAGGCAGACTAGCGGAAGCTCCTACGAGCAGTACTTC.